This section outlines one T cell receptor (beta chain) sequence together with its context. Its antigen is as yet unknown. The data were obtained in a study of T cell repertoires in cytomegalovirus infection. Study details: Public TCR beta signature analysis indicated the presence of both CMV infection and matching HLA type.

In TCRdb, the reads were re-called with MiXCR into one record per CDR3 protein. The sample records almost 550,000 distinct CDR3 sequences, more than 15% being singletons. Study-wide findings and caveats: The ex vivo response was dominated by HLA-C-restricted CMV-specific TCR beta clonotypes. There were carriers of CMV plus the relevant HLA, and cumulative public TCR beta family frequency identified them.

Germline V gene data show CDR1 as MDHEN and CDR2 as SYDVKM. The CDR3 runs 12 residues. V dropped 7 bases and J dropped 4 bases, with 11 bases sitting between them. The TCR was taken from a human donor in good health (CMV status not recorded). Some clones in this sample may be carry-over from other donors' samples. Sequences were obtained from CD8+ T cells from PBMCs. The V gene is TRBV28, the J gene TRBJ2-7, with no clear D. The CDR3 sequence: CASTDPGYEQYF. DNA for the CDR3: TGTGCCAGCACCGACCCCGGATACGAGCAGTACTTC.